A single sample gave rise to the 22 T cell receptor beta chains below, sequenced in a study of control samples from healthy donors and cancer patients. Clones were read by immunoSEQ multiplex PCR, and TCRdb kept only the in-frame ones, dropping some. The sample has about 89,000 clones; around nine tenths are singletons. Specimen: blood. The receptors derive from a man aged 25 to 45 in good health.

The V gene is TRBV6-6, the J gene TRBJ2-1; D remains unclear. V shed 9 bases and J shed 0 bases, with 9 bases lying between them. CDR3 length: 13 residues. Germline V gene sequence: CDR1 MNHNY, CDR2 SVGAGI (reference sequence). This CDR3 reads CASSQSSYNEQFF. CDR3 coding DNA: TGTGCCAGTTCCCAATCCTCCTACAATGAGCAGTTCTTC.

V gene TRBV5-4 combines with J gene TRBJ2-1, with D perhaps TRBD1 (5 bases). This CDR3 is 12 amino acids long. Germline lookup yields CDR1 SGHNT and CDR2 YYREEE (reference sequence). Trimming took off 0 bases at V and 8 bases at J, with 6 bases between the two ends. Written as DNA, the CDR3 is TGTGCCAGCAGCTTGGTCAGGGATGAGCAGTTCTTC. Its translation is CASSLVRDEQFF.

The gene calls are TRBV12-5 and TRBJ1-1; D possibly corresponds to TRBD1 (6 bases). This CDR3 spans 13 amino acids. The V and J ends lost 1 base and 11 bases respectively, with 14 bases between them. Germline V lookup: CDR1 LGHNT, CDR2 FRNRAP. The CDR3 is CASGLGGRDRAFF. The CDR3, as DNA: TGTGCTAGTGGTTTGGGGGGGCGTGATCGGGCTTTCTTT.

The rearrangement joins TRBV6-1 to TRBJ2-3, with 15 bases identical to TRBD2. Looked up from germline, CDR1 is MNHNS and CDR2 is SASEGT. The CDR3 is 18 residues long. V dropped 4 bases and J dropped 7; count of bases not matched to a gene: 12. The CDR3 region has the DNA TGTGCCAGCAGTGGCCGGACTAGCGGGGGGGCAAAGTGGAATACGCAGTATTTT. Its translation is CASSGRTSGGAKWNTQYF.

V gene TRBV10-3 combines with J gene TRBJ1-6, with TRBD1 matching over 10 bases. CDR1 ENHRY and CDR2 SYGVKD come from the germline V gene. The CDR3 runs 15 residues. V lost 6 bases, J lost 10 bases, and 9 bases stayed unmatched. This chain's CDR3 is CAIRGRQGASSPLHF. CDR3 coding DNA: TGTGCCATCAGGGGGAGACAGGGGGCATCATCACCCCTCCACTTT.

With regard to this clone: The junction shows a germline mismatch at one end, possibly a read error. The J gene is TRBJ2-5, the V gene TRBV7-7, with 9 bases lining up with TRBD1. The V gene's germline CDR1 is SSHAT and CDR2 FNYEAQ (reference sequence). There are 16 residues in the CDR3. The CDR3 DNA is TGTGCTAGCAGCTTATACCGGGGGACAGGGCCAGAGACCCAGTACTTC. It translates to CASSLYRGTGPETQYF. Full variable domain (remainder filled in from reference TRBV7-7 and TRBJ2-5): GAGVSQSPRYKVTKRGQDVTLRCDPISSHATLYWYQQALGQGPEFLTYFNYEAQPDKSGLPSDRFSAERPEGSISTLTIQRTEQRDSAMYRCASSLYRGTGPETQYFGPGTRLLVL.

The V call is TRBV29-1, the J call TRBJ1-3; possible D gene TRBD1, 6 bases. CDR1 SQVTM and CDR2 ANQGSEA come from the germline V gene. The CDR3 consists of 15 residues. The V end was cut by 2 bases, the J end by 2 bases, with 13 bases between. CDR3 region: CSVEKSGHPGNTIYF. The CDR3 DNA follows: TGCAGCGTTGAAAAATCGGGACACCCTGGAAACACCATATATTTT.

The chain uses TRBV9 and TRBJ1-1; D might be TRBD1 (5 bases). Trimming took off 2 bases at V and 0 bases at J, with 17 bases between the two ends. CDR1 and CDR2 from the germline V gene are SGDLS and YYNGEE. The CDR3 loop spans 17 amino acids. The DNA of the CDR3 is TGTGCCAGCAGCGTTTCCCAGACAGCTTTTATGAACACTGAAGCTTTCTTT. Translated: CASSVSQTAFMNTEAFF.

The chain recombines TRBV6-5 with TRBJ2-2; 8 nucleotides agree with TRBD1. This CDR3 spans 13 amino acids. The V and J ends lost 7 bases and 6 bases, in that order; junction bases with no gene match: 4. The germline CDR1 and CDR2 sequences are MNHEY and SVGAGI. In DNA, the CDR3 is TGTGCCAGCACCCAGGGGGCTGCCGGGGAGCTGTTTTTT. Protein product: CASTQGAAGELFF.

The chain links TRBV6-5 to TRBJ1-1; D possibly corresponds to TRBD1 (5 bases). From germline, CDR1 is MNHEY and CDR2 SVGAGI. The CDR3 consists of 14 residues. V lost 6 bases to trimming and J lost 3 bases, with 14 bases between them. Written as DNA, the CDR3 is TGTGCCAGCAGCCCCGGCGGCAGGGACACTGAAGCTTTCTTT. Its translation is CASSPGGRDTEAFF.

The chain couples TRBV11-2 to TRBJ2-5; 9 nucleotides line up with TRBD1. This CDR3 has 15 amino acids. The V segment lost 7 bases and the J segment 2 bases; nucleotides outside the gene matches: 8. CDR1 is SGHAT, CDR2 FQNNGV, per germline. As DNA, the CDR3 is TGTGCCAGCACCAGGACAGGGGAGGGACAAGAGACCCAGTACTTC. Its protein is CASTRTGEGQETQYF.

This chain connects TRBV18 to TRBJ1-1, with TRBD1 matching over 8 bases. Germline V gene sequence: CDR1 KGHSH, CDR2 LQKENI. The CDR3 sequence is 13 residues long. V trimming: 5 bases; J trimming: 3 bases; junction bases outside the gene matches: 2. The CDR3 DNA follows: TGTGCCAGCTCAACGACAGGGGACACTGAAGCTTTCTTT. Amino acid sequence: CASSTTGDTEAFF.

The chain has TRBV5-1 and TRBJ2-1, with 7 bases identical to TRBD2. Looked up from germline, CDR1 is SGHRS and CDR2 is YFSETQ. This CDR3 contains 14 residues. V was clipped by 4 bases and J by 5 bases; unmatched bases: 6. CDR3 bases: TGCGCCAGCAGCCCGGGACTACCCCACAATGAGCAGTTCTTC. It is translated as CASSPGLPHNEQFF.

V usage is TRBV11-2 and J usage is TRBJ2-3, with 7 bases fitting TRBD2. This CDR3 has 17 amino acids. J lost 2 bases, V lost 5 bases, and 13 bases had no gene match. The germline V gene encodes CDR1 SGHAT and CDR2 FQNNGV. The chain's CDR3 is CASSNLGSRGNTDTQYF. Written as DNA, the CDR3 is TGTGCCAGCAGCAATTTGGGATCGCGGGGGAACACAGATACGCAGTATTTT.

The chain is built from TRBV28 and TRBJ2-7; 10 positions agree with TRBD2. With V trimmed by 3 bases and J by 7 bases, 6 bases remained unmatched. There are 14 residues in the CDR3. The germline V gene has CDR1 MDHEN and CDR2 SYDVKM. This chain's CDR3 is CASSFRSGGGEQYV. In DNA, the CDR3 is TGTGCCAGCAGTTTCCGAAGCGGGGGGGGTGAGCAGTACGTC.

V gene TRBV18 combines with J gene TRBJ1-4; D perhaps matches TRBD1 (5 bases). V dropped 1 base and J dropped 7 bases, with 16 bases sitting between them. This CDR3 contains 16 residues. Germline V gene data show CDR1 as KGHSH and CDR2 as LQKENI. The CDR3 DNA sequence: TGTGCCAGCTCACCACAGAGACCAGGGAAGGGTGAAAAACTGTTTTTT. Its translation: CASSPQRPGKGEKLFF.

This sequence joins TRBV19 and TRBJ2-1, with TRBD2 as a possible D gene (6 bases). Germline values: CDR1 LNHDA, CDR2 SQIVND (reference sequence). The CDR3 contains 15 residues. V was cut by 2 bases and J by 4 bases, with 12 bases left in between. CDR3 in amino acids: CASSITLASYNEQFF. The CDR3 nucleotides are TGTGCCAGTAGTATAACCCTAGCGTCATACAATGAGCAGTTCTTC. Drawing the rest from reference TRBV19 and TRBJ2-1, the complete variable domain is DGGITQSPKYLFRKEGQNVTLSCEQNLNHDAMYWYRQDPGQGLRLIYYSQIVNDFQKGDIAEGYSVSREKKESFPLTVTSAQKNPTAFYLCASSITLASYNEQFFGPGTRLTVL.

V is TRBV28 and J is TRBJ1-5; D gene ambiguous. V lost 5 bases to trimming and J lost 11 bases, with 19 bases between them. This CDR3 spans 14 amino acids. From germline, CDR1 is MDHEN and CDR2 SYDVKM. DNA of the CDR3: TGTGCCAGCAGTACTGGGTCTGCCAGTCATGCCCAGCATTTT. It encodes CASSTGSASHAQHF. Looking up the rest from reference TRBV28 and TRBJ1-5 gives the full variable domain: DVKVTQSSRYLVKRTGEKVFLECVQDMDHENMFWYRQDPGLGLRLIYFSYDVKMKEKGDIPEGYSVSREKKERFSLILESASTNQTSMYLCASSTGSASHAQHFGDGTRLSIL.

The V call is TRBV10-1, the J call TRBJ1-5, with D possibly TRBD1 on 6 matching bases. CDR3 size: 13 residues. Deletions cut 4 bases from V and 7 bases from J, with 11 bases between. Germline CDR1 is WNHNN and CDR2 is SYGVQD (reference sequence). The CDR3, as DNA: TGCGCCAGCAGTGGGGACATTTCCCAGCCCCAGCATTTT. Translation: CASSGDISQPQHF.

This clone was observed a few times. The chain combines TRBV7-3 with TRBJ2-5; TRBD1 might be the D (6 bases). The CDR3 covers 14 residues. Germline CDR1 is SGHTA and CDR2 is FQGTGA. V lost 3 bases to trimming and J lost 4 bases, with 12 bases between them. DNA for the CDR3: TGTGCCAGCAGCTTGGGGGCCGCAGGAGAGACCCAGTACTTC. Translated: CASSLGAAGETQYF.

The rearrangement uses TRBV2 and TRBJ1-5; 10 positions agree with TRBD1. This CDR3 is 16 amino acids long. Trimming removed 3 bases from V and 3 bases from J; junction bases left unmatched: 5. Germline V gene lookup returns CDR1 SNHLY and CDR2 FYNNEI. The CDR3 sequence: CASSDRDRGNNQPQHF. In DNA form, the CDR3 reads TGTGCCAGCAGTGACCGGGACAGGGGTAACAATCAGCCCCAGCATTTT.

This sequence joins TRBV6-5 and TRBJ1-4; no clear D. From germline, CDR1 is MNHEY and CDR2 SVGAGI. CDR3 length: 13 amino acids. The ends were cut back, 4 bases at V and 8 bases at J, with 11 bases in the middle. Here the CDR3 reads CASSWSRGEKLFF. The CDR3 coding sequence is TGTGCCAGCAGTTGGTCCCGGGGAGAAAAACTGTTTTTT.